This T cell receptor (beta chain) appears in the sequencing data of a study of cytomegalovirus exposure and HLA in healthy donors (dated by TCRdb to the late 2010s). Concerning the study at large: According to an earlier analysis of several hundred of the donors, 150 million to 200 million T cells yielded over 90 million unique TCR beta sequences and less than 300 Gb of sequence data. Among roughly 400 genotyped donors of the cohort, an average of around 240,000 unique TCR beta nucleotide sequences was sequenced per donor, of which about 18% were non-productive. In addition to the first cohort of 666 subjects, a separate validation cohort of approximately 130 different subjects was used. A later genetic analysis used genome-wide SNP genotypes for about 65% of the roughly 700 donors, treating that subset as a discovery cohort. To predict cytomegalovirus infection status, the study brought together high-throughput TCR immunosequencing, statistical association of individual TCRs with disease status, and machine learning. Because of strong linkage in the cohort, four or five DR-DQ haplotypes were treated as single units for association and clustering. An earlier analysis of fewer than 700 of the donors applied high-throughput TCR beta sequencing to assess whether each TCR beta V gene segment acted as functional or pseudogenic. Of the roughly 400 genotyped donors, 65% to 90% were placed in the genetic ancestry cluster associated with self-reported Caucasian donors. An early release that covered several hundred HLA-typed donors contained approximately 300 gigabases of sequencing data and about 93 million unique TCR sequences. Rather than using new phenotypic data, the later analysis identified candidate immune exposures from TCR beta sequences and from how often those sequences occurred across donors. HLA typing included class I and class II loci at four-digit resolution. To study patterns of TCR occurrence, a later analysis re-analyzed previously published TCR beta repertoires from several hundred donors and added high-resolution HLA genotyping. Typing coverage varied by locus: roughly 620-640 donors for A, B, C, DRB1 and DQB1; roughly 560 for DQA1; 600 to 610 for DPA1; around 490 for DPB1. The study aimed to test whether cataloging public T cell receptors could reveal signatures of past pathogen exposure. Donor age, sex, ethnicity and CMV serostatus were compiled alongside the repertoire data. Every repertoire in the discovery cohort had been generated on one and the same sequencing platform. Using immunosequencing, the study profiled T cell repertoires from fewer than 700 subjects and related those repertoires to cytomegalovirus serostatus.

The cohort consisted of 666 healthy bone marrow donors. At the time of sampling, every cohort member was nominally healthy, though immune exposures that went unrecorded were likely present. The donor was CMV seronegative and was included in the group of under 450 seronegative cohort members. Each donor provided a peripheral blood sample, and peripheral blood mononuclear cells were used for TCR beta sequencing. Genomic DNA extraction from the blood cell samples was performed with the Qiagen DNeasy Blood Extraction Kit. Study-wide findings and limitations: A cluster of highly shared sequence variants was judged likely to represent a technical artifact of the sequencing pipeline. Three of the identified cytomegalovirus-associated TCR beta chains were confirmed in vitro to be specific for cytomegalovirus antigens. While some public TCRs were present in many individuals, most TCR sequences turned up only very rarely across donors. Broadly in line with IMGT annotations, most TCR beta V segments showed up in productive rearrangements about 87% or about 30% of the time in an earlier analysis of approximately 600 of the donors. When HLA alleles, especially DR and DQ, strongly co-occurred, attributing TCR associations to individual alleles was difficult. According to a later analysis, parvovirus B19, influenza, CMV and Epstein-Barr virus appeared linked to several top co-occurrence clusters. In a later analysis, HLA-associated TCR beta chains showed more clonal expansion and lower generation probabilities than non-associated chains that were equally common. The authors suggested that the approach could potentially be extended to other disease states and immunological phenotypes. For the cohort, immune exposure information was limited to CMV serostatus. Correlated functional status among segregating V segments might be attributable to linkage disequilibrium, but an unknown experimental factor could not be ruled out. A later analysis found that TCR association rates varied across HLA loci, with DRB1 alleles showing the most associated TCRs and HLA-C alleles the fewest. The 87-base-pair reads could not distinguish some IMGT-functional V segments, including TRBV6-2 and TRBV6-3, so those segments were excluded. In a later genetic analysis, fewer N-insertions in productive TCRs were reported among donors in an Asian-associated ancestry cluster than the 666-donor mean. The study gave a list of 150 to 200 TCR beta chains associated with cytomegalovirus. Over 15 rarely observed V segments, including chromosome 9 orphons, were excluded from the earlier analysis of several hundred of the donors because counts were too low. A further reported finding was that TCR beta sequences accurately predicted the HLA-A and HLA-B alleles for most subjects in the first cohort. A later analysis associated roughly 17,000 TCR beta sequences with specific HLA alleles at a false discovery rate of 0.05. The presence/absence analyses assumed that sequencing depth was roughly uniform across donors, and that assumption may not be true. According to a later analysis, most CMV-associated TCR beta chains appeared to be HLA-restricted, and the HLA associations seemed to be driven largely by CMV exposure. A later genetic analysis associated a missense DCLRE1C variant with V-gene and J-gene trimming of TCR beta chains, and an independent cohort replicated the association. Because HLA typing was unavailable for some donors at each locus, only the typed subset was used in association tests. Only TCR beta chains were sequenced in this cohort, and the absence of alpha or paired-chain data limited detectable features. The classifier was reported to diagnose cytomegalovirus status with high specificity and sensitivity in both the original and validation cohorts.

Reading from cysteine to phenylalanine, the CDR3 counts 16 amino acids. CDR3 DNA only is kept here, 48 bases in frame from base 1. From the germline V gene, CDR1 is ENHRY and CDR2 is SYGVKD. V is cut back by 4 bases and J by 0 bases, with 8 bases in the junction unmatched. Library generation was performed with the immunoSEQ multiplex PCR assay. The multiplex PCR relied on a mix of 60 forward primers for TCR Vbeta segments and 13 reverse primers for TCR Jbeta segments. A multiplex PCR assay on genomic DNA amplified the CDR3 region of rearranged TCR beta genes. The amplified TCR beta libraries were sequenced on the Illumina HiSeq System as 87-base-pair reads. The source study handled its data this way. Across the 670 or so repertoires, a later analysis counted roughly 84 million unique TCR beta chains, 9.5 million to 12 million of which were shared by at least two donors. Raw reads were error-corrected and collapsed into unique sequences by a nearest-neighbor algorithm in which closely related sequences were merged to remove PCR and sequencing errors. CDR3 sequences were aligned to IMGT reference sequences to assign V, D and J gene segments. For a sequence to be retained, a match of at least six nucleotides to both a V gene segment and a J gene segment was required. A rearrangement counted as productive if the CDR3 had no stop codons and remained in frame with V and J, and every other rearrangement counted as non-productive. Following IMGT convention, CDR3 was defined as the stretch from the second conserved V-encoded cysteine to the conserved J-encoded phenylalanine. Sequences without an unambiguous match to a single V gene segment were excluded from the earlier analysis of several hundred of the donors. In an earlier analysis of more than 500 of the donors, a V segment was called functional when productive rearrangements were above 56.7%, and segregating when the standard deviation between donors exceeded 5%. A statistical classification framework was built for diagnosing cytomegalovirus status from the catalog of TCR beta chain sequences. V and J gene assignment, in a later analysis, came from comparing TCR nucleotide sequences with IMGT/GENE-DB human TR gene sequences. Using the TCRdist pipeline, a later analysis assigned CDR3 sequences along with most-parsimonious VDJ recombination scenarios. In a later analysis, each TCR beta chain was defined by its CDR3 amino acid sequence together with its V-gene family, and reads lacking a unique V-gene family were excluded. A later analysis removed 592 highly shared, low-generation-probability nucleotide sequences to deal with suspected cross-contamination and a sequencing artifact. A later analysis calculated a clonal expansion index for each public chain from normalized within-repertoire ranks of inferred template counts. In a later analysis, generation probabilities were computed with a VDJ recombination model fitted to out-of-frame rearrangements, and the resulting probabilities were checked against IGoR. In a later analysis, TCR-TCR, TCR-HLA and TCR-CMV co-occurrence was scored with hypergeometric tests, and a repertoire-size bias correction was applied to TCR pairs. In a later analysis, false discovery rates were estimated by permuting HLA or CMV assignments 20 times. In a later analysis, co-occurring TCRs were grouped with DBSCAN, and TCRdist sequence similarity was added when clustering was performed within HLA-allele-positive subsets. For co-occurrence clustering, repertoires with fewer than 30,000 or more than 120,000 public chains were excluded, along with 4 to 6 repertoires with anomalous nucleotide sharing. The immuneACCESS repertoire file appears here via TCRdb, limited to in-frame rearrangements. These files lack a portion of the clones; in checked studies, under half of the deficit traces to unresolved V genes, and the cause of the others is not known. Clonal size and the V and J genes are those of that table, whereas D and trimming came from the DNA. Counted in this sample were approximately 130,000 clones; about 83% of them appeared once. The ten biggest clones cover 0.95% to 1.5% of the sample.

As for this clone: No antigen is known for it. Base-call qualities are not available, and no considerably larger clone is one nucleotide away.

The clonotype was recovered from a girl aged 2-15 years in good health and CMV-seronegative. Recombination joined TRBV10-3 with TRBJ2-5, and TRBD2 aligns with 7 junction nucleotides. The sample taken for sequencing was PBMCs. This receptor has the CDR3 CAISAGASGDQETQYF. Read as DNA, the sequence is TGTGCCATCAGTGCTGGGGCTAGCGGAGACCAAGAGACCCAGTACTTC.